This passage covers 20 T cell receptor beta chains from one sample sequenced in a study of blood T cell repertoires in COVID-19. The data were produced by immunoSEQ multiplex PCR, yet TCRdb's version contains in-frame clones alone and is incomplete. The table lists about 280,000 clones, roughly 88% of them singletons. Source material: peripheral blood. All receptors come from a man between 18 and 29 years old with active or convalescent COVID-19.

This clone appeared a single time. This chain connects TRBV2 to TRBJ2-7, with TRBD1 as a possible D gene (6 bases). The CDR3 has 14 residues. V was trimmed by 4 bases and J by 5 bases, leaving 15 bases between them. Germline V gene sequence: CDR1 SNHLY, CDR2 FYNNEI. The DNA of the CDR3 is TGTGCCAGCAGTGTTCTACAGTGGACAGACGAGCAGTACTTC. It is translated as CASSVLQWTDEQYF. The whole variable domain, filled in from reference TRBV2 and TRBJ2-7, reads EPEVTQTPSHQVTQMGQEVILRCVPISNHLYFYWYRQILGQKVEFLVSFYNNEISEKSEIFDDQFSVERPDGSNFTLKIRSTKLEDSAMYFCASSVLQWTDEQYFGPGTRLTVT.

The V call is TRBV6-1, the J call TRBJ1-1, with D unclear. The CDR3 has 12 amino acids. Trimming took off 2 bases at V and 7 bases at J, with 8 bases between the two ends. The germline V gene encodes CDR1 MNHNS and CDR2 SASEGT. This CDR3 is CASSERSSEAFF. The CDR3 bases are TGTGCCAGCAGTGAAAGAAGTAGTGAAGCTTTCTTT.

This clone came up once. The CDR3 here is CASSRRPGAGTTYNEQFF. As DNA, the CDR3 is TGTGCCAGCAGCCGGAGGCCGGGGGCGGGGACTACATACAATGAGCAGTTCTTC. The gene calls are TRBV7-8 and TRBJ2-1; possible D gene TRBD2, 7 bases. The V gene's germline CDR1 is SGHVS and CDR2 FQNEAQ. This CDR3 is built from 18 residues. Deletions cut 5 bases from V and 4 bases from J, with 24 bases between.

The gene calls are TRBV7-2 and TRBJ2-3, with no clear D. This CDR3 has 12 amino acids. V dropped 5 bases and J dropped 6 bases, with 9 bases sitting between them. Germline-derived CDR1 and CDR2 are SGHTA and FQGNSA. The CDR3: CASSPSRDTQYF. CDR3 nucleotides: TGTGCCAGCAGCCCCTCGAGGGATACGCAGTATTTT.

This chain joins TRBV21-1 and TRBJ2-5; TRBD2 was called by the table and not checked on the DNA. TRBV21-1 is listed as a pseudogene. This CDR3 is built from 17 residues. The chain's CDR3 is CASSPMGGEEAWETQYF. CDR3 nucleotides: TGTGCCAGCAGCCCCATGGGGGGGGAGGAAGCTTGGGAGACCCAGTACTTC.

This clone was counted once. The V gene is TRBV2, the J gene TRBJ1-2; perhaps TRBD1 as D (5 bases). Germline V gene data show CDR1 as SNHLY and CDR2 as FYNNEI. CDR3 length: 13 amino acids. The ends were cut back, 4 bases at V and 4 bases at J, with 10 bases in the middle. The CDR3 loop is CASSVREGYGYTF. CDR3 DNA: TGTGCCAGCAGTGTCAGGGAAGGCTATGGCTACACCTTC.

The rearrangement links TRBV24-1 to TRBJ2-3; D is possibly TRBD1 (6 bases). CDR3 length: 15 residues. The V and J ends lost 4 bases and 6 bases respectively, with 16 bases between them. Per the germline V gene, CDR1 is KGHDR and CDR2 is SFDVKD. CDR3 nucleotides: TGTGCCACCAGTGACAGGGGAATAAGAGGTGATACGCAGTATTTT. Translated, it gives CATSDRGIRGDTQYF.

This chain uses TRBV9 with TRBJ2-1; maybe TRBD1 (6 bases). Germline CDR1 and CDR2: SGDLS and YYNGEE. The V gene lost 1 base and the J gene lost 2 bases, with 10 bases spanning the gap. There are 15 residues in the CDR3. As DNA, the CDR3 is TGTGCCAGCAGCGTAACAGGGACCACCTACAATGAGCAGTTCTTC. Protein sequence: CASSVTGTTYNEQFF.

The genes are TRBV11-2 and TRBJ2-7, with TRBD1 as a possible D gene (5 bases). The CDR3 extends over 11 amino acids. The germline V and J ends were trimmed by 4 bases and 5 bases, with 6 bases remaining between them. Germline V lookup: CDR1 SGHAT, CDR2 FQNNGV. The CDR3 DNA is TGTGCCAGCAGCTGGGGCCACGAGCAGTACTTC. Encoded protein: CASSWGHEQYF.

The CDR3 DNA is TGTGCCAGCGGGGCAGGGGGCAAAGAAAAACTGTTTTTT. This codes for CASGAGGKEKLFF. V usage is TRBV12-3 or TRBV12-4 and J usage is TRBJ1-4; 8 bases match TRBD1. Trimming cost V 8 bases and J 8 bases; bases outside gene matches: 7. The CDR3 totals 13 residues.

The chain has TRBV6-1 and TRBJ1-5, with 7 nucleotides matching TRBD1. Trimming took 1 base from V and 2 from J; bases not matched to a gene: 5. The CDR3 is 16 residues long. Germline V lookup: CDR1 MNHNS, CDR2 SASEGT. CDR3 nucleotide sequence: TGTGCCAGCAGTGAAGGTGAAGGGGGCGGCAATCAGCCCCAGCATTTT. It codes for CASSEGEGGGNQPQHF.

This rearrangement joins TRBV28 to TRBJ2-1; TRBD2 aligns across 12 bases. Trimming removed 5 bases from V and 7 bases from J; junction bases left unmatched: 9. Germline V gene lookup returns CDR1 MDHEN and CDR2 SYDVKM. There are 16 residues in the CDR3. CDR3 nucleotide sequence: TGTGCCAGCAGTCCTCGGACTAGCGGGGCCGAAAATGAGCAGTTCTTC. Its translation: CASSPRTSGAENEQFF. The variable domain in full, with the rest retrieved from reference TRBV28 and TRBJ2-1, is DVKVTQSSRYLVKRTGEKVFLECVQDMDHENMFWYRQDPGLGLRLIYFSYDVKMKEKGDIPEGYSVSREKKERFSLILESASTNQTSMYLCASSPRTSGAENEQFFGPGTRLTVL.

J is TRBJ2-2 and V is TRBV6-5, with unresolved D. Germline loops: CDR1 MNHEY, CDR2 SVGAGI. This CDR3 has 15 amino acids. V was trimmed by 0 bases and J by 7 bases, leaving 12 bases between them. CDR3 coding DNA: TGTGCCAGCAGTTACTCCCGGGTCCAGAGCGGGGAGCTGTTTTTT. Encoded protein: CASSYSRVQSGELFF.

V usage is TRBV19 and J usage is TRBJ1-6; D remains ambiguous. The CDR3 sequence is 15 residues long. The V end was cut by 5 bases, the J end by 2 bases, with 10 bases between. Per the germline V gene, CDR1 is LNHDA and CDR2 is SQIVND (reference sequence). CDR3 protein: CASSSELTYNSPLHF. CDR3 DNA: TGTGCCAGTAGTTCTGAACTCACCTATAATTCACCCCTCCACTTT.

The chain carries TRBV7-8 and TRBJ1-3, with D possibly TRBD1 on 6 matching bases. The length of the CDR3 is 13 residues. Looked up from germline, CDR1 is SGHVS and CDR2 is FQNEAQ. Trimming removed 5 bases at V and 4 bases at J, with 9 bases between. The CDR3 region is CASSMDSGNTIYF. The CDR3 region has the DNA TGTGCCAGCAGCATGGACAGCGGAAACACCATATATTTT.

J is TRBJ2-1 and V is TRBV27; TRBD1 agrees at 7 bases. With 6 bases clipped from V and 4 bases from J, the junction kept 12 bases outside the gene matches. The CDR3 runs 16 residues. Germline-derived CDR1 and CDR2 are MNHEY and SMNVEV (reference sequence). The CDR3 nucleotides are TGTGCCAGCAGCGCCTCGACAGGGAACCTATACAATGAGCAGTTCTTC. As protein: CASSASTGNLYNEQFF.

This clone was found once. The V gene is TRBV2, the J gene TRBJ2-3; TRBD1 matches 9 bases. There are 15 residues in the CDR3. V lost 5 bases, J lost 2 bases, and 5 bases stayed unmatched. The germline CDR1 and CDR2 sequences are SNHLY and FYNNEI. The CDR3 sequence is CASSRDRDSTDTQYF. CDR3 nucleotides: TGTGCCAGCAGTCGGGACAGGGACTCCACAGATACGCAGTATTTT.

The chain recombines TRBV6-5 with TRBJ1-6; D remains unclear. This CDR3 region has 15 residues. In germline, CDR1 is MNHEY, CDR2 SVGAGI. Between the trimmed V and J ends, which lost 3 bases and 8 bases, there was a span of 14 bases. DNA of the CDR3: TGTGCCAGCAGTTATCGAGAGACCCGGGATTCACCCCTCCACTTT. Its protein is CASSYRETRDSPLHF.

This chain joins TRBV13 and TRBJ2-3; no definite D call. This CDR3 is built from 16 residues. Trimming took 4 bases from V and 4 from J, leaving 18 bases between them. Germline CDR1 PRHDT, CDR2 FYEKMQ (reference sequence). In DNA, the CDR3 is TGTGCCAGCAGCTCCCGGAGTACCCATCGCGCAGATACGCAGTATTTT. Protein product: CASSSRSTHRADTQYF.

CDR3 protein: CASSLVGLAGDNEQFF. CDR3 bases: TGTGCCAGCAGCTTAGTTGGGCTAGCGGGGGACAATGAGCAGTTCTTC. The chain links TRBV7-6 to TRBJ2-1, with TRBD2 matching over 10 bases. The germline V gene has CDR1 SGHVS and CDR2 FNYEAQ. The CDR3 is 16 residues long. The V and J ends lost 1 base and 5 bases, in that order; junction bases with no gene match: 5.